Presented here are 5 T cell receptor beta chains from one specimen sequenced in a study of T cell responses to AZD1222 COVID-19 vaccine. Profiling relied on immunoSEQ multiplex PCR, and the TCRdb table lists in-frame clones only, not all of them. This sample carries under 100,000 clones, roughly 88% of them seen once, and the ten largest clones take about 12%. The material was peripheral blood, obtained 28 days after the second AZD1222 dose. Every receptor here comes from an adult who received the AZD1222 COVID-19 vaccine.

The gene calls are TRBV24-1 and TRBJ2-7; D is ambiguous. CDR1 is KGHDR, CDR2 SFDVKD, per germline. This CDR3 is built from 16 residues. V was cut by 0 bases and J by 6 bases, with 17 bases left in between. CDR3 DNA sequence: TGTGCCACCAGTGATTTGAAACCGGGCCGGAACGGCGAGCAGTACGTC. It is translated as CATSDLKPGRNGEQYV.

The J gene is TRBJ1-1, the V gene TRBV6-5; D perhaps matches TRBD1 (5 bases). CDR3 length equals 15 residues. The germline V gene encodes CDR1 MNHEY and CDR2 SVGAGI. Trimming shortened V by 0 bases and J by 2 bases, and 10 bases separated the two germline ends. This CDR3 reads CASSYSVRGNTEAFF. The CDR3 nucleotides are TGTGCCAGCAGTTACTCGGTGAGGGGAAACACTGAAGCTTTCTTT.

The CDR3 region is CAISGNKGDTQYF. The DNA for the CDR3 is TGTGCCATCAGTGGTAACAAAGGAGATACGCAGTATTTT. J is TRBJ2-3 and V is TRBV10-3; no reliable D call. Trimming stripped 4 bases from V and 5 bases from J, with 10 bases between. Germline V gene sequence: CDR1 ENHRY, CDR2 SYGVKD. The CDR3 contains 13 residues.

The chain joins TRBV9 to TRBJ1-1; 10 bases align to TRBD1. This CDR3 is built from 14 residues. CDR1 is SGDLS, CDR2 YYNGEE, per germline. V was clipped by 4 bases and J by 5 bases; unmatched bases: 5. CDR3 in amino acids: CASSQTGGATEAFF. CDR3 nucleotide sequence: TGTGCCAGCAGCCAGACAGGGGGCGCGACTGAAGCTTTCTTT.

This chain joins TRBV18 and TRBJ2-1; D unclear. This CDR3 spans 12 amino acids. V shed 2 bases and J shed 6 bases, with 5 bases lying between them. Germline-derived CDR1 and CDR2 are KGHSH and LQKENI. CDR3 region: CASSPYRNEQFF. The CDR3 coding sequence is TGTGCCAGCTCACCATACCGCAATGAGCAGTTCTTC.